Below, one T cell receptor beta chain is given with its context. With random hexamers, roughly 0.5 to 1 ug RNA was reverse transcribed. TCRdb re-derived calls from the immunoSEQ multiplex PCR reads in MiXCR, one entry per CDR3 protein. The sample lists some 150,000 distinct CDR3 sequences, just under 95% occurring once. CDR1 SGHAT and CDR2 FQNNGV come from the germline V gene. V dropped 5 bases and J dropped 2 bases, with 15 bases sitting between them. This CDR3 spans 15 amino acids. These data come from a study of CD8 T cells in Susac syndrome. The sequencing sample was made of CD8+ T cells from PBMCs. This TCR was sampled from a human donor with multiple sclerosis. V usage is TRBV11-2 and J usage is TRBJ2-5; TRBD2 is a possible D gene (6 bases). The CDR3 nucleotides read TGTGCCAGCAGCCCCCCCGCGGGGCTGCAAGAGACCCAGTACTTC. Its protein product is CASSPPAGLQETQYF. Full variable domain (outside the CDR3, taken from reference TRBV11-2 and TRBJ2-5): EAGVAQSPRYKIIEKRQSVAFWCNPISGHATLYWYQQILGQGPKLLIQFQNNGVVDDSQLPKDRFSAERLKGVDSTLKIQPAKLEDSAVYLCASSPPAGLQETQYFGPGTRLLVL.